A single sample is the source of the 19 T cell receptor beta chains below, sequenced in a study of identical twins. From the 5' RACE reads, TCRdb called clonotypes with MiXCR, one entry per CDR3 protein. Altogether more than 350,000 distinct CDR3 sequences are present, around 9% being singletons, with the ten largest covering 8% to 9.5%. Sequenced material: naive T cells sorted from blood. The receptors shown here come from a woman between 45 and 60 years old in good health.

The chain is built from TRBV10-1 and TRBJ2-3; 11 bases match TRBD2. Germline values: CDR1 WNHNN, CDR2 SYGVQD (reference sequence). V trimming: 3 bases; J trimming: 2 bases; junction bases outside the gene matches: 7. The CDR3 is 17 amino acids. The CDR3 loop reads CASSETSGSRDTDTQYF. The CDR3 coding sequence is TGCGCCAGCAGTGAAACTAGCGGGAGCCGGGACACAGATACGCAGTATTTT.

This chain links TRBV3-1 with TRBJ2-5, with unresolved D. Trimming shortened V by 1 base and J by 2 bases, and 11 bases separated the two germline ends. Germline V CDR1 and CDR2: LGHDT, YNNKEL (reference sequence). The CDR3 runs 15 residues. The CDR3 region has the DNA TGTGCCAGCAGCCAAGGTCCGGCGGATCAAGAGACCCAGTACTTC. It yields the protein CASSQGPADQETQYF.

The rearrangement uses TRBV29-1 and TRBJ2-1, with 10 bases lining up with TRBD1. The germline V gene encodes CDR1 SQVTM and CDR2 ANQGSEA. Unmatched junction bases numbered 3, after V lost 4 bases and J lost 3 bases. This CDR3 has 14 residues. CDR3 protein: CSVAGQGSYNEQFF. For the CDR3, the DNA is TGCAGCGTTGCGGGACAGGGGAGCTACAATGAGCAGTTCTTC.

This CDR3 reads CASSIGGAGTYNEQFF. The CDR3 DNA reads TGTGCCAGTAGTATAGGGGGGGCAGGAACCTACAATGAGCAGTTCTTC. The rearrangement joins TRBV19 to TRBJ2-1; D is tentatively TRBD1 or TRBD2 (6 bases each). This CDR3 is 16 amino acids long. Trimming cost V 1 base and J 2 bases, with 12 bases left between them. From germline, CDR1 is LNHDA and CDR2 SQIVND (reference sequence).

This clonotype was seen a handful of times. The chain carries TRBV6-5 and TRBJ2-7; a weak D match, TRBD1 (5 bases). Trimming stripped 6 bases from V and 5 bases from J, with 11 bases between. Per germline, CDR1 MNHEY and CDR2 SVGAGI. The CDR3 sequence is 12 residues long. The CDR3 loop reads CASRPQGDEQYV. DNA for the CDR3: TGTGCCAGCAGGCCCCAGGGTGACGAGCAGTACGTC.

This clonotype occurred many times. This chain connects TRBV5-1 to TRBJ2-1; 15 nucleotides match TRBD2. The CDR3 is 19 amino acids. Germline values: CDR1 SGHRS, CDR2 YFSETQ. V shed 5 bases, J shed 4 bases, and the junction held 13 bases outside the gene matches. CDR3 sequence (DNA): TGCGCCAGCAGTTTCCGAACAGGACTAGCGGGAGGGATGTACAATGAGCAGTTCTTC. Its translation is CASSFRTGLAGGMYNEQFF.

The chain is built from TRBV9 and TRBJ1-2; a weak D match, TRBD1 (5 bases). CDR3 length: 15 amino acids. Trimming shortened V by 4 bases and J by 2 bases, and 15 bases separated the two germline ends. The germline V gene encodes CDR1 SGDLS and CDR2 YYNGEE. Here the CDR3 reads CASSPQGPGNYGYTF. Written as DNA, the CDR3 is TGTGCCAGCAGCCCTCAGGGACCTGGGAACTATGGCTACACCTTC.

The chain is built from TRBV7-9 and TRBJ1-2, with TRBD1 matching 7 bases. Germline CDR1 and CDR2: SEHNR and FQNEAQ (reference sequence). The CDR3 runs to 13 residues. V dropped 6 bases and J dropped 4; count of bases not matched to a gene: 5. The CDR3 region is CASRLQGGYGYTF. CDR3 DNA: TGTGCCAGCAGGCTCCAGGGGGGCTATGGCTACACCTTC.

This clonotype was counted only a few times. The rearrangement links TRBV29-1 to TRBJ1-1; 9 bases match TRBD1. The J segment lost 2 bases and the V segment lost 0 bases, leaving 10 bases of the junction unmatched. Germline V gene sequence: CDR1 SQVTM, CDR2 ANQGSEA. The CDR3 has 17 residues. The CDR3 protein is CSVEEIIQGQGNTEAFF. For the CDR3, the DNA is TGCAGCGTTGAAGAGATTATACAGGGACAGGGAAACACTGAAGCTTTCTTT.

The chain uses TRBV28 and TRBJ2-3, with D perhaps TRBD1 (6 bases). This CDR3 has 13 amino acids. V lost 7 bases and J 2 bases, leaving 10 bases between the germline ends. Germline CDR1 reads MDHEN; CDR2 reads SYDVKM. CDR3 coding DNA: TGTGCCAGCATCAGGGGTTTCACAGATACGCAGTATTTT. Protein: CASIRGFTDTQYF.

This clonotype occurred a few times. This chain uses TRBV6-2 or TRBV6-3 with TRBJ2-2, with a possible D match to TRBD2 (6 bases). The V gene lost 0 bases and the J gene lost 8 bases, with 10 bases spanning the gap. Germline V gene sequence: CDR1 MNHEY, CDR2 SVGEGT. The CDR3 spans 14 residues. In nucleotides, the CDR3 is TGTGCCAGCAGTTACTCAATCCTAGCGGGGGAGCTGTTTTTT. Translating it yields CASSYSILAGELFF.

There are many counts of this clonotype. The rearrangement links TRBV5-1 to TRBJ1-5; D is unclear. The CDR3 has 11 amino acids. The germline V gene encodes CDR1 SGHRS and CDR2 YFSETQ. The V end was cut by 10 bases, the J end by 7 bases, with 12 bases between. CDR3 region: CAASLWQPQHF. CDR3 in DNA: TGCGCCGCCTCCCTTTGGCAGCCCCAGCATTTT. The full variable domain, completed using reference TRBV5-1 and TRBJ1-5, is KAGVTQTPRYLIKTRGQQVTLSCSPISGHRSVSWYQQTPGQGLQFLFEYFSETQRNKGNFPGRFSGRQFSNSRSEMNVSTLELGDSALYLCAASLWQPQHFGDGTRLSIL.

This clonotype came up many times. The rearrangement joins TRBV30 to TRBJ2-1; the D is unclear. Germline CDR1 reads GTSNPN; CDR2 reads SVGIG (reference sequence). V dropped 2 bases and J dropped 9 bases, with 17 bases sitting between them. The CDR3 contains 14 residues. The CDR3 protein is CAWSNGPIGPEQFF. Here the CDR3 DNA reads TGTGCCTGGAGTAATGGCCCGATCGGCCCTGAGCAGTTCTTC.

This clonotype turned up a few times. This chain joins TRBV20-1 and TRBJ2-4; D uncertain. The CDR3 runs to 13 residues. Germline V lookup: CDR1 DFQATT, CDR2 SNEGSKA (reference sequence). Between the trimmed V and J ends, which lost 0 bases and 0 bases, there was a span of 3 bases. CDR3 in amino acids: CSAREVAKNIQYF. The CDR3, as DNA: TGCAGTGCTAGAGAGGTAGCCAAAAACATTCAGTACTTC.

This clonotype was counted only a few times. This rearrangement joins TRBV5-1 to TRBJ2-7; D remains ambiguous. CDR1 and CDR2 (germline): SGHRS, YFSETQ. The CDR3 has 15 residues. Trimming pared 1 base from V and 4 bases from J, leaving 15 bases between. CDR3 DNA: TGCGCCAGCAGCTTGAGATCCCAGAAAGCGTACGAGCAGTACTTC. Protein product: CASSLRSQKAYEQYF.

This clonotype has a count of ten or more. The J gene is TRBJ2-3, the V gene TRBV29-1, with 10 bases matching TRBD2. Trimming took 3 bases from V and 1 from J; bases not matched to a gene: 4. Germline CDR1 SQVTM, CDR2 ANQGSEA. CDR3 size: 15 residues. CDR3 bases: TGCAGCGTTGATGGCCTAGCGGGGGGCACAGATACGCAGTATTTT. Translating it yields CSVDGLAGGTDTQYF.

CDR3 DNA sequence: TGTGCCTGGAGTGTCGTCGCCGCCAACTATGGCTACACCTTC. It specifies CAWSVVAANYGYTF. The chain has TRBV30 and TRBJ1-2; no firm D call. V was shortened by 0 bases and J by 2 bases, with 10 bases between the two germline ends. The length of the CDR3 is 14 residues. Germline CDR1 is GTSNPN and CDR2 is SVGIG (reference sequence).

The sample holds a few counts of this clonotype. The chain links TRBV5-1 to TRBJ2-3; 10 nucleotides match TRBD2. Trimming removed 3 bases from V and 6 bases from J; junction bases left unmatched: 13. The germline V gene has CDR1 SGHRS and CDR2 YFSETQ. The length of the CDR3 is 17 residues. The CDR3 DNA reads as TGCGCCAGCAGCTATGACCCCGGGACTAGCGTGAAGGATACGCAGTATTTT. It is translated as CASSYDPGTSVKDTQYF.

V usage is TRBV4-1 and J usage is TRBJ2-7; D unclear. The ends were cut back, 4 bases at V and 0 bases at J, with 16 bases in the middle. From germline, CDR1 is MGHRA and CDR2 YSYEKL. This CDR3 has 16 amino acids. CDR3 nucleotides: TGCGCCAGCAGCCCTACCGGCGCCGCGCTCTCCTACGAGCAGTACGTC. The encoded protein is CASSPTGAALSYEQYV.